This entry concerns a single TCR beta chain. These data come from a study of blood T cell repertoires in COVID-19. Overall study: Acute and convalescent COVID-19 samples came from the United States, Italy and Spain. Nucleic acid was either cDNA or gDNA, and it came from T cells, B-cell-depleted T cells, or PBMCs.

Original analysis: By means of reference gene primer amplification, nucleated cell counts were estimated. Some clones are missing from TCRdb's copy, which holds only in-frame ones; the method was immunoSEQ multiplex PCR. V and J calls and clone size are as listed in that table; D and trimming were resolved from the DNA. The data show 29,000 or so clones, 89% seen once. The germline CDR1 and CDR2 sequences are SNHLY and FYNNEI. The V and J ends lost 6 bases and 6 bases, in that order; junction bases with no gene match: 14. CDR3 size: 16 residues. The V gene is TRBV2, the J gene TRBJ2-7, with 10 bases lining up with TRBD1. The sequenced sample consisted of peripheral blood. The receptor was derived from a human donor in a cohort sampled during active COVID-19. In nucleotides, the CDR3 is TGTGCCAGCAGCACGCCGGGACAGGGGACGAAAATCGAGCAGTACTTC. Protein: CASSTPGQGTKIEQYF.